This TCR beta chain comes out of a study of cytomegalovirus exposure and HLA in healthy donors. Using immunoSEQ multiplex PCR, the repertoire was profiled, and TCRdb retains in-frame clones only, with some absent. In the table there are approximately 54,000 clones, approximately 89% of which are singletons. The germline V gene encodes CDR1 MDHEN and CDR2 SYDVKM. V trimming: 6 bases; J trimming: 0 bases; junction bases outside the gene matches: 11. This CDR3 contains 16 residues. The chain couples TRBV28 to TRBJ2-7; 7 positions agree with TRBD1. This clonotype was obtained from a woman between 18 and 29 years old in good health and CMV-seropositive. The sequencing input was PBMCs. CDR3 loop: CASSPGGSTNSYEQYF. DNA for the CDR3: TGTGCCAGCAGCCCAGGGGGTAGCACGAACTCCTACGAGCAGTACTTC. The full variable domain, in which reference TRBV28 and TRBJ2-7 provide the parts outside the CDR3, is DVKVTQSSRYLVKRTGEKVFLECVQDMDHENMFWYRQDPGLGLRLIYFSYDVKMKEKGDIPEGYSVSREKKERFSLILESASTNQTSMYLCASSPGGSTNSYEQYFGPGTRLTVT.